What follows are 23 T cell receptor beta chains derived from one specimen sequenced in a study of cytomegalovirus exposure and HLA in healthy donors. PCR used 60 Vbeta primers and 13 Jbeta primers. Only in-frame clones appear in the TCRdb table, and some are missing; sequencing was by immunoSEQ multiplex PCR. The sample carries 200,000 to 250,000 clones, approximately 82% recorded once. Sequencing was performed on PBMCs. The receptors stem from a male donor in good health and CMV-seronegative.

V gene TRBV5-4 combines with J gene TRBJ1-1; 9 bases align to TRBD1. Germline V gene lookup returns CDR1 SGHNT and CDR2 YYREEE (reference sequence). This CDR3 has 16 residues. Germline trimming cut 1 base from V and 3 bases from J; bases unmatched to any gene: 7. In nucleotides, the CDR3 is TGTGCCAGCAGCTTGAGGGGACAGGGAGTGGACACTGAAGCTTTCTTT. It encodes CASSLRGQGVDTEAFF.

The chain links TRBV2 to TRBJ2-5, with D tentatively TRBD2 (6 bases). The DNA end is a closer match to TRBJ2-7, so the J assignment may be wrong. Germline CDR1 and CDR2: SNHLY and FYNNEI. The CDR3 sequence is 16 residues long. The CDR3 region has the DNA TGTGCCAGCAGCCCGTCTAGCGAGCTTTTATCCTACGAGCAGTACTTC. As protein: CASSPSSELLSYEQYF.

The chain links TRBV21-1 to TRBJ2-7; TRBD1, as called in the table, went unchecked against the DNA. TRBV21-1 counts as a pseudogene. This CDR3 is 14 amino acids long. Here the CDR3 reads CASSKGAHGYEQYF. Here the CDR3 DNA reads TGTGCCAGCAGCAAAGGGGCTCACGGCTACGAGCAGTACTTC.

This clone was seen once. The J gene is TRBJ1-2, the V gene TRBV5-1; 8 bases are shared with TRBD1. Germline-derived CDR1 and CDR2 are SGHRS and YFSETQ. Trimming cost V 4 bases and J 7 bases; bases outside gene matches: 12. The CDR3 is 15 residues long. In nucleotides, the CDR3 is TGCGCCAGCAGCGGCCGGACAGGGAAGAGTGGTGGCTACACCTTC. It specifies CASSGRTGKSGGYTF.

The chain recombines TRBV12-5 with TRBJ2-1; D perhaps matches TRBD1 (6 bases). There are 14 residues in the CDR3. V was clipped by 3 bases and J by 6 bases, with 12 bases between them. Germline V CDR1 and CDR2: LGHNT, FRNRAP. The CDR3 spells CASGFSPTGNEQFF. For the CDR3, the DNA is TGTGCTAGTGGTTTCTCCCCGACAGGCAATGAGCAGTTCTTC. Full variable domain (outside the CDR3, taken from reference TRBV12-5 and TRBJ2-1): DARVTQTPRHKVTEMGQEVTMRCQPILGHNTVFWYRQTMMQGLELLAYFRNRAPLDDSGMPKDRFSAEMPDATLATLKIQPSEPRDSAVYFCASGFSPTGNEQFFGPGTRLTVL.

V gene TRBV7-2 combines with J gene TRBJ2-1; the D is unclear. The CDR3 runs 15 residues. V dropped 5 bases and J dropped 2 bases, with 13 bases sitting between them. From germline, CDR1 is SGHTA and CDR2 FQGNSA. CDR3 in amino acids: CASSPQIMTYNEQFF. CDR3 bases: TGTGCCAGCAGCCCCCAGATAATGACCTACAATGAGCAGTTCTTC.

The chain employs TRBV5-6 and TRBJ1-4; D ambiguous. Germline loops: CDR1 SGHDT, CDR2 YYEEEE. The CDR3 loop spans 15 amino acids. V was trimmed by 4 bases and J by 5 bases, leaving 15 bases between them. The CDR3 bases are TGTGCCAGCAGCGGCCTGCCCGGGGAAAATGAAAAACTGTTTTTT. It encodes CASSGLPGENEKLFF.

J is TRBJ2-1 and V is TRBV9; 9 bases map to TRBD1. V was pared by 2 bases and J by 5 bases, with 17 bases of the junction left unmatched. The CDR3 is made up of 19 amino acids. From germline, CDR1 is SGDLS and CDR2 YYNGEE. DNA for the CDR3: TGTGCCAGCAGCGTCTACCCTCTACAGGGGGCTCAACTTGACAATGAGCAGTTCTTC. It codes for CASSVYPLQGAQLDNEQFF.

This chain uses TRBV5-5 with TRBJ2-7, with TRBD1 matching over 10 bases. The CDR3 extends over 15 amino acids. Germline loops: CDR1 SGHKS, CDR2 YYEKEE (reference sequence). Losses at the gene ends were 4 bases for V and 2 bases for J; bases not matched to a gene: 6. CDR3 sequence: CASSPRGTGAYEQYF. In DNA form, the CDR3 reads TGTGCCAGCAGCCCCCGAGGGACAGGGGCCTACGAGCAGTACTTC.

This rearrangement joins TRBV28 to TRBJ1-4; 7 nucleotides match TRBD1. The V gene's germline CDR1 is MDHEN and CDR2 SYDVKM. The CDR3 length is 14 residues. V lost 5 bases to trimming and J lost 11 bases; unmatched junction nucleotides: 11. CDR3 nucleotide sequence: TGTGCCAGCAGTCCTATGGGACAGATTGGTAAACTGTTTTTT. This codes for CASSPMGQIGKLFF.

The chain uses TRBV18 and TRBJ2-5; D unresolved. The CDR3 is made up of 14 amino acids. The V gene's germline CDR1 is KGHSH and CDR2 LQKENI. Deletions cut 1 base from V and 2 bases from J, with 8 bases between. The CDR3 here is CASSPRAAQETQYF. CDR3 in DNA: TGTGCCAGCTCACCACGGGCAGCACAAGAGACCCAGTACTTC.

The chain carries TRBV7-2 and TRBJ2-7; 10 bases are shared with TRBD2. The CDR3 is 15 residues long. V lost 0 bases and J lost 5; bases outside the gene matches: 4. Germline V gene sequence: CDR1 SGHTA, CDR2 FQGNSA. CDR3 nucleotides: TGTGCCAGCAGCTTAGCGGGGACTAGCGTAGACGAGCAGTACTTC. Protein sequence: CASSLAGTSVDEQYF.

The chain employs TRBV19 and TRBJ2-7; D is uncertain. Germline V gene data show CDR1 as LNHDA and CDR2 as SQIVND (reference sequence). V gave up 5 bases and J gave up 5 bases, with 13 bases separating them. The CDR3 covers 13 residues. CDR3 amino acids: CASSLGRVDEQYF. Here the CDR3 DNA reads TGTGCCAGTAGTCTCGGTCGGGTGGACGAGCAGTACTTC. Full variable domain (outside the CDR3, taken from reference TRBV19 and TRBJ2-7): DGGITQSPKYLFRKEGQNVTLSCEQNLNHDAMYWYRQDPGQGLRLIYYSQIVNDFQKGDIAEGYSVSREKKESFPLTVTSAQKNPTAFYLCASSLGRVDEQYFGPGTRLTVT.

The chain links TRBV11-2 to TRBJ2-4; possible D gene TRBD2, 6 bases. The germline gives CDR1 SGHAT, CDR2 FQNNGV. V was cut by 1 base and J by 0 bases, with 10 bases left in between. The CDR3 runs to 16 residues. CDR3 region: CASSLGRGLAKNIQYF. DNA for the CDR3: TGTGCCAGCAGCTTAGGGAGGGGATTAGCCAAAAACATTCAGTACTTC. The full variable domain, in which reference TRBV11-2 and TRBJ2-4 provide the parts outside the CDR3, is EAGVAQSPRYKIIEKRQSVAFWCNPISGHATLYWYQQILGQGPKLLIQFQNNGVVDDSQLPKDRFSAERLKGVDSTLKIQPAKLEDSAVYLCASSLGRGLAKNIQYFGAGTRLSVL.

The chain joins TRBV15 to TRBJ1-1, with unresolved D. The CDR3 is 14 amino acids. Trimming left V 5 bases short and J 0 bases short, with 10 bases between. CDR1 LNHNV and CDR2 YYDKDF come from the germline V gene (reference sequence). CDR3: CATSGDIMNTEAFF. As DNA, the CDR3 is TGTGCCACCAGCGGCGACATAATGAACACTGAAGCTTTCTTT.

The chain uses TRBV11-2 and TRBJ1-1; D unclear. Germline lookup yields CDR1 SGHAT and CDR2 FQNNGV. The CDR3 runs 13 residues. Trimming stripped 2 bases from V and 3 bases from J, with 7 bases between. CDR3 nucleotide sequence: TGTGCCAGCAGCTTAACTAGGGACACTGAAGCTTTCTTT. This translates into CASSLTRDTEAFF.

The rearrangement joins TRBV4-1 to TRBJ2-7, with 13 bases matching TRBD2. The CDR3 totals 15 residues. Germline trimming cut 1 base from V and 3 bases from J; bases unmatched to any gene: 0. Germline-derived CDR1 and CDR2 are MGHRA and YSYEKL. CDR3 loop: CASSQGLAGGYEQYF. CDR3 sequence (DNA): TGCGCCAGCAGCCAAGGACTAGCGGGAGGCTACGAGCAGTACTTC.

J is TRBJ2-5 and V is TRBV27; D is ambiguous. The J call may be wrong; the DNA end is better matched by TRBJ2-7. This CDR3 contains 13 residues. Germline CDR1 is MNHEY and CDR2 is SMNVEV (reference sequence). Here the CDR3 DNA reads TGTGCCAGCAGTTTAGCCCGCTCCTACGAGCAGTACTTC. It codes for CASSLARSYEQYF.

CDR3 protein: CASGLVLSGGYTENTEAFF. In DNA form, the CDR3 reads TGTGCTAGTGGTTTGGTGCTTTCCGGCGGGTACACGGAGAACACTGAAGCTTTCTTT. This chain connects TRBV12-5 to TRBJ1-1; D remains unclear. Germline assignment: CDR1 LGHNT and CDR2 FRNRAP. This CDR3 is 19 amino acids long. The V end was cut by 0 bases, the J end by 1 base, with 21 bases between.

This clone was observed a few times. CDR3 nucleotide sequence: TGTGCCAGCAGTTACTCAGCATTCAATGAGCAGTTCTTC. This gives the protein CASSYSAFNEQFF. This sequence joins TRBV6-5 and TRBJ2-1, with D unresolved. The germline V gene encodes CDR1 MNHEY and CDR2 SVGAGI. With 0 bases removed from V and 6 bases from J, the gap between germline ends came to 6 bases. The CDR3 has 13 residues.

The chain couples TRBV5-6 to TRBJ2-7, with 10 bases fitting TRBD2. Unmatched junction bases numbered 17, after V lost 5 bases and J lost 3 bases. Germline V gives CDR1 SGHDT, CDR2 YYEEEE. This CDR3 has 18 residues. CDR3 sequence: CASSSLTSGRENNYEQYF. CDR3 nucleotide sequence: TGTGCCAGCAGTTCCCTGACTAGCGGGCGGGAAAACAACTACGAGCAGTACTTC.

The CDR3 protein is CASSISSGNEQFF. DNA of the CDR3: TGTGCCAGTAGTATTTCTAGCGGCAATGAGCAGTTCTTC. V usage is TRBV19 and J usage is TRBJ2-1; 7 bases line up with TRBD2. The junction had 2 bases not matched to a gene; V was cut back by 3 bases and J by 6 bases. The CDR3 is 13 amino acids. In germline, CDR1 is LNHDA, CDR2 SQIVND (reference sequence).

The CDR3: CASSLLTDTETTKNIQYF. The CDR3, as DNA: TGTGCCAGCTCACTACTGACGGACACCGAAACCACCAAAAACATTCAGTACTTC. The chain links TRBV18 to TRBJ2-4, with D perhaps TRBD1 (5 bases). The V end was cut by 4 bases, the J end by 2 bases, with 21 bases between. The germline gives CDR1 KGHSH, CDR2 LQKENI. The CDR3 totals 18 residues.